The clone carrying this T cell receptor beta chain was detected a few times. The target antigen is unknown. Germline CDR1 is MGHRA and CDR2 is YSYEKL. The CDR3 runs 15 residues. The V and J ends lost 0 bases and 8 bases, in that order; junction bases with no gene match: 9. This entry comes from a study of CD8+ T cells in alopecia areata. At the level of the study: Those patients who were treated received oral tofacitinib, which was given at 5 to 10 mg twice daily for moderate-to-severe alopecia areata.

RNA extraction and reverse transcription yielded cDNA as sequencing template. Method: immunoSEQ multiplex PCR; TCRdb's copy keeps in-frame clones and lacks some. The sample has 200,000 to 250,000 clones, roughly 57% seen once; the top ten hold just over 0.45%. Study-wide results and caveats: Sequence data from scalp samples additionally include resident alphabeta T cells of normal skin.

Sequencing used CD4+ T cells sorted from blood, obtained at week 0. The receptor's source is a human donor with alopecia areata. The chain has TRBV4-1 and TRBJ1-2, with TRBD1 matching over 7 bases. CDR3 loop: CASSQDMGQWSGYTF. The DNA of the CDR3 is TGCGCCAGCAGCCAAGACATGGGACAGTGGAGCGGCTACACCTTC.